The sample holds a few counts of the clone carrying this T cell receptor (beta chain). No antigen is known for it. Trimming took 6 bases from V and 3 from J; bases not matched to a gene: 10. This CDR3 has 15 amino acids. This sample is part of a study of T-cell memory formation after mild COVID-19. Study context: Largely donor-specific TCR clusters were found. Regarding the study as a whole: A second wave expanding day 15 to 37 was CD4+-biased; contracting clones were balanced. Some responding clones appeared in pre-infection memory, suggesting cross-reactive memory joined. The main location of contracting CD4+ clones was CM and EM, and that of contracting CD8+ clones was EMRA.

One entry per CDR3 protein results from TCRdb running MiXCR on the 5' RACE reads. The data show about 320,000 distinct CDR3 sequences, around 15% seen once. The chain links TRBV12-3 or TRBV12-4 to TRBJ1-2; 7 bases fit TRBD1. The sample comprised PBMCs or a T cell subset sorted from them (not recorded which). The TCR comes from a man aged 18-30 years who had mild COVID-19 (a few samples of this study predate the infection). Cell type and time point are not known. The DNA for the CDR3 is TGTGCCAGCAGCACCGCCGACAGGGTATACTATGGCTACACCTTC. This encodes CASSTADRVYYGYTF.